This record concerns one T cell receptor beta chain sequence. V dropped 4 bases and J dropped 8; count of bases not matched to a gene: 7. Germline lookup yields CDR1 LNHNV and CDR2 YYDKDF (reference sequence). The CDR3 contains 13 residues. The record originates from a study of cytomegalovirus exposure and HLA in healthy donors. Nominal health characterized the donors when sampled, though unrecorded immune exposures were likely. 13 Jbeta primers and 60 Vbeta primers were used for the PCR. Data came from immunoSEQ multiplex PCR; TCRdb stores just in-frame clones and leaves some out. The table has some 140,000 clones, roughly 72% seen once.

The source of this sequence is a man aged 25 to 40 in good health and CMV-seronegative. The specimen was PBMCs. V usage is TRBV15 and J usage is TRBJ1-2, with TRBD1 identical over 7 bases. CDR3 in DNA: TGTGCCACCAGCAAAGGACAGGTTGAAGGCTACACCTTC. It yields the protein CATSKGQVEGYTF.